A single sample is the source of the 26 T cell receptor beta chains below, sequenced in a study of blood T cell repertoires in COVID-19. The data were produced by immunoSEQ multiplex PCR, yet TCRdb's version contains in-frame clones alone and is incomplete. Here the sample spans around 170,000 clones, 89% being singletons. Input material: peripheral blood. The receptors were sampled from a man younger than 35 who had recovered from COVID-19.

This sequence joins TRBV6-5 and TRBJ1-2, with 9 nucleotides matching TRBD1. The length of the CDR3 is 13 residues. Germline trimming cut 4 bases from V and 5 bases from J; bases unmatched to any gene: 2. Per germline, CDR1 MNHEY and CDR2 SVGAGI. The CDR3 here is CASSSGQGYGYTF. The DNA of the CDR3 is TGTGCCAGCAGTTCGGGACAGGGTTATGGCTACACCTTC.

The rearrangement links TRBV6-5 to TRBJ2-5; the match to TRBD2 covers 8 bases. The CDR3 is 15 amino acids. The V gene's germline CDR1 is MNHEY and CDR2 SVGAGI. The V segment lost 5 bases and the J segment 4 bases; nucleotides outside the gene matches: 9. The CDR3 loop reads CASSHEREMPETQYF. In nucleotides, the CDR3 is TGTGCCAGCAGTCACGAGCGGGAGATGCCAGAGACCCAGTACTTC.

The chain combines TRBV29-1 with TRBJ1-2, with 8 nucleotides matching TRBD1. CDR3 length equals 13 residues. CDR1 SQVTM and CDR2 ANQGSEA come from the germline V gene. V was clipped by 6 bases and J by 4 bases; unmatched bases: 7. CDR3 DNA sequence: TGCAGCGTCCGGAGGGACAGGAGCTATGGCTACACCTTC. Translation: CSVRRDRSYGYTF.

V is TRBV5-1 and J is TRBJ2-5; TRBD1 aligns across 8 bases. The CDR3 has 17 residues. Germline trimming cut 0 bases from V and 3 bases from J; bases unmatched to any gene: 10. Germline lookup yields CDR1 SGHRS and CDR2 YFSETQ. The CDR3 nucleotides read TGCGCCAGCAGCTTGGCCCCACAGGGACAGGCGAAAGAGACCCAGTACTTC. This encodes CASSLAPQGQAKETQYF.

About this clone itself: The same CDR3 is also encoded by other DNA sequences in this sample. J is TRBJ2-2 and V is TRBV2, with D unclear. The germline gives CDR1 SNHLY, CDR2 FYNNEI. This CDR3 is built from 12 residues. Trimming removed 7 bases from V and 3 bases from J, with 6 bases in between. Here the CDR3 reads CASKRDTGELFF. The CDR3 nucleotides read TGTGCCAGCAAGCGCGACACCGGGGAGCTGTTTTTT.

The CDR3 DNA reads as TGTGCCAGCAGCGTAGGGCACATTAATTCACCCCTCCACTTT. This translates into CASSVGHINSPLHF. The rearrangement links TRBV9 to TRBJ1-6; no reliable D call. Trimming stripped 0 bases from V and 6 bases from J, with 7 bases between. The CDR3 sequence is 14 residues long. Germline V gives CDR1 SGDLS, CDR2 YYNGEE. Using reference TRBV9 and TRBJ1-6 for the parts outside the CDR3, the full variable domain is DSGVTQTPKHLITATGQRVTLRCSPRSGDLSVYWYQQSLDQGLQFLIQYYNGEERAKGNILERFSAQQFPDLHSELNLSSLELGDSALYFCASSVGHINSPLHFGNGTRLTVT.

CDR3 in amino acids: CASSLAGGLQYF. CDR3 sequence (DNA): TGTGCCAGCAGCTTGGCAGGGGGACTGCAGTACTTC. This sequence joins TRBV5-4 and TRBJ2-5, with a weak D call TRBD1 (7 bases). V was shortened by 0 bases and J by 11 bases, with 11 bases between the two germline ends. Germline lookup yields CDR1 SGHNT and CDR2 YYREEE (reference sequence). The CDR3 contains 12 residues.

The chain combines TRBV7-9 with TRBJ2-7; D possibly corresponds to TRBD1 (6 bases). The germline CDR1 and CDR2 sequences are SEHNR and FQNEAQ (reference sequence). V was pared by 0 bases and J by 0 bases, with 15 bases between. The CDR3 is 17 amino acids. CDR3 bases: TGTGCCAGCAGCTTAGCGTACGGGGACACTTACTCCTACGAGCAGTACTTC. It translates to CASSLAYGDTYSYEQYF. The variable domain in full, with the rest retrieved from reference TRBV7-9 and TRBJ2-7, is DTGVSQNPRHKITKRGQNVTFRCDPISEHNRLYWYRQTLGQGPEFLTYFQNEAQLEKSRLLSDRFSAERPKGSFSTLEIQRTEQGDSAMYLCASSLAYGDTYSYEQYFGPGTRLTVT.

The chain employs TRBV6-5 and TRBJ1-6; no definite D call. The CDR3 spans 13 residues. Germline V gives CDR1 MNHEY, CDR2 SVGAGI. V lost 7 bases to trimming and J lost 9 bases, with 13 bases between them. CDR3 sequence: CASNSLRGSPLHF. CDR3 nucleotide sequence: TGTGCCAGCAACTCGTTGCGGGGTTCACCCCTCCACTTT.

The chain couples TRBV6-5 to TRBJ1-2; D might be TRBD1 (5 bases). Germline V CDR1 and CDR2: MNHEY, SVGAGI. The ends were cut back, 6 bases at V and 4 bases at J, with 12 bases in the middle. The CDR3 has 13 amino acids. Written as DNA, the CDR3 is TGTGCCAGCAGGGAGACAGCCAGCTATGGCTACACCTTC. Protein product: CASRETASYGYTF.

The V call is TRBV4-2, the J call TRBJ2-7; D possibly corresponds to TRBD1 (5 bases). The CDR3 contains 16 residues. CDR1 and CDR2 (germline): LGHNA, YNFKEQ. V lost 0 bases, J lost 4 bases, and 16 bases lay in between. The CDR3 coding sequence is TGTGCCAGCAGCCAAGACAGGACATCACAGACTTACGAGCAGTACTTC. Protein product: CASSQDRTSQTYEQYF.

This clone showed up just once. The rearrangement joins TRBV13 to TRBJ2-7; 10 positions match TRBD1. The CDR3 consists of 16 residues. Germline trimming cut 5 bases from V and 6 bases from J; bases unmatched to any gene: 13. Germline assignment: CDR1 PRHDT and CDR2 FYEKMQ (reference sequence). The CDR3 is CASSPDNLRDRGEQYF. The DNA of the CDR3 is TGTGCCAGCAGCCCCGACAACCTCCGGGACAGGGGCGAGCAGTACTTC.

The chain combines TRBV27 with TRBJ1-5, with 8 bases that match TRBD1. Germline V gene lookup returns CDR1 MNHEY and CDR2 SMNVEV (reference sequence). V gave up 6 bases and J gave up 7 bases; unmatched junction bases: 5. The CDR3 runs to 13 residues. As DNA, the CDR3 is TGTGCCAGCAGGGCAGGGGGCCGGCAGCCCCAGCATTTT. It specifies CASRAGGRQPQHF.

This clone was observed a few times. The chain carries TRBV15 and TRBJ2-2, with 9 bases matching TRBD1. After removal of 3 bases from V and 5 bases from J, the junction contained 4 bases not matched to a gene. Germline V gene data show CDR1 as LNHNV and CDR2 as YYDKDF (reference sequence). CDR3 size: 15 residues. Here the CDR3 reads CATSSPGQGTGELFF. Here the CDR3 DNA reads TGTGCCACCAGCAGCCCGGGACAGGGAACCGGGGAGCTGTTTTTT.

This clone has only one observation. The V gene is TRBV24-1, the J gene TRBJ2-2, with D perhaps TRBD2 (5 bases). The length of the CDR3 is 15 residues. Trimming left V 4 bases short and J 5 bases short, with 13 bases between. The V gene's germline CDR1 is KGHDR and CDR2 SFDVKD. The CDR3 DNA reads TGTGCCACCAGTGACCCTCGGCGGGCAACCGGGGAGCTGTTTTTT. Protein: CATSDPRRATGELFF.

The CDR3 loop is CASSDWRLNYGYTF. CDR3 DNA sequence: TGTGCCAGCAGTGATTGGCGGTTGAACTATGGCTACACCTTC. J is TRBJ1-2 and V is TRBV6-1; D unresolved. The V gene's germline CDR1 is MNHNS and CDR2 SASEGT. The CDR3 consists of 14 residues. The V and J ends lost 3 bases and 2 bases respectively, with 10 bases between them.

Comments on this clone: Other DNA sequences in the sample encode the same CDR3. The V and J genes are TRBV5-1 and TRBJ2-3; D may be TRBD2 (5 bases). Germline V CDR1 and CDR2: SGHRS, YFSETQ. Trimming cost V 6 bases and J 0 bases, with 11 bases left between them. The CDR3 has 14 residues. CDR3 protein: CASNLASSTDTQYF. The CDR3 nucleotides are TGCGCCAGCAACCTAGCAAGTAGCACAGATACGCAGTATTTT.

With regard to this clone: Sequence at one end of the junction differs from germline and may be a read error. The V call is TRBV10-1, the J call TRBJ2-1; 9 bases map to TRBD2. From germline, CDR1 is WNHNN and CDR2 SYGVQD (reference sequence). CDR3 length: 12 amino acids. This chain's CDR3 is CASSDPGLAPLF. Written as DNA, the CDR3 is TGCGCCAGCAGCGATCCGGGACTAGCCCCACTCTTC.

This clone occurred a few times. V usage is TRBV6-6 and J usage is TRBJ1-5; the D gene is possibly TRBD1 (6 bases). Looked up from germline, CDR1 is MNHNY and CDR2 is SVGAGI (reference sequence). Deletions cut 7 bases from V and 5 bases from J, with 21 bases between. The CDR3 loop spans 16 amino acids. CDR3 nucleotides: TGTGCCAGCATAGAGGACAGCCCGCAGTTTCATCAGCCCCAGCATTTT. It specifies CASIEDSPQFHQPQHF.

CDR3 in amino acids: CASSPNIHRAEAFF. The CDR3 DNA reads TGTGCCAGCAGCCCGAATATTCACAGGGCAGAAGCTTTCTTT. The V gene is TRBV9, the J gene TRBJ1-1, with a weak D call TRBD1 (6 bases). The CDR3 is 14 residues long. With 4 bases removed from V and 8 bases from J, the gap between germline ends came to 18 bases. The germline gives CDR1 SGDLS, CDR2 YYNGEE.

The chain recombines TRBV6-1 with TRBJ1-1; possible D gene TRBD1, 5 bases. The length of the CDR3 is 11 residues. The ends were cut back, 5 bases at V and 7 bases at J, with 8 bases in the middle. The germline V gene encodes CDR1 MNHNS and CDR2 SASEGT. The CDR3 bases are TGTGCCAGCAGTACACAGGATGAAGCTTTCTTT. It translates to CASSTQDEAFF.

This chain uses TRBV20-1 with TRBJ2-3, with 9 bases matching TRBD2. The CDR3 has 16 residues. V lost 3 bases to trimming and J lost 0 bases; unmatched junction nucleotides: 7. Germline V gene data show CDR1 as DFQATT and CDR2 as SNEGSKA (reference sequence). This chain's CDR3 is CSASFRLAGSTDTQYF. The CDR3, as DNA: TGCAGTGCTAGTTTTAGGCTAGCGGGAAGCACAGATACGCAGTATTTT.

This chain uses TRBV19 with TRBJ2-4; 8 nucleotides line up with TRBD1. CDR1 LNHDA and CDR2 SQIVND come from the germline V gene (reference sequence). V lost 7 bases to trimming and J lost 1 base; unmatched junction nucleotides: 3. The CDR3 has 14 residues. For the CDR3, the DNA is TGTGCCAGTAAGGACAGGGTTGCCAAAAACATTCAGTACTTC. It encodes CASKDRVAKNIQYF.

The chain joins TRBV11-2 to TRBJ2-1; the D gene is possibly TRBD1 (5 bases). From germline, CDR1 is SGHAT and CDR2 FQNNGV. The V gene lost 2 bases and the J gene lost 5 bases, with 19 bases spanning the gap. The CDR3 has 17 residues. DNA of the CDR3: TGTGCCAGCAGCTTAAACCACAGGAATAATATACACAATGAGCAGTTCTTC. Translated: CASSLNHRNNIHNEQFF. The full variable domain, completed using reference TRBV11-2 and TRBJ2-1, is EAGVAQSPRYKIIEKRQSVAFWCNPISGHATLYWYQQILGQGPKLLIQFQNNGVVDDSQLPKDRFSAERLKGVDSTLKIQPAKLEDSAVYLCASSLNHRNNIHNEQFFGPGTRLTVL.

CDR3 amino acids: CASSSVAGGPYETQYF. The CDR3 DNA reads as TGTGCCAGCAGCTCGGTGGCGGGAGGGCCGTATGAGACCCAGTACTTC. V and J are TRBV2 and TRBJ2-5; 9 nucleotides line up with TRBD2. CDR1 and CDR2 from the germline V gene are SNHLY and FYNNEI. Trimming at V came to 6 bases and at J to 5 bases, leaving 13 bases not matched to a gene. The CDR3 is 16 residues long.

CDR3: CASSSTSGGREEQFF. CDR3 bases: TGTGCCAGCAGCTCGACTAGCGGGGGTCGAGAGGAGCAGTTCTTC. This sequence joins TRBV6-5 and TRBJ2-1; 12 bases map to TRBD2. The CDR3 spans 15 residues. The V and J ends lost 6 bases and 10 bases, in that order; junction bases with no gene match: 10. CDR1 MNHEY and CDR2 SVGAGI come from the germline V gene.